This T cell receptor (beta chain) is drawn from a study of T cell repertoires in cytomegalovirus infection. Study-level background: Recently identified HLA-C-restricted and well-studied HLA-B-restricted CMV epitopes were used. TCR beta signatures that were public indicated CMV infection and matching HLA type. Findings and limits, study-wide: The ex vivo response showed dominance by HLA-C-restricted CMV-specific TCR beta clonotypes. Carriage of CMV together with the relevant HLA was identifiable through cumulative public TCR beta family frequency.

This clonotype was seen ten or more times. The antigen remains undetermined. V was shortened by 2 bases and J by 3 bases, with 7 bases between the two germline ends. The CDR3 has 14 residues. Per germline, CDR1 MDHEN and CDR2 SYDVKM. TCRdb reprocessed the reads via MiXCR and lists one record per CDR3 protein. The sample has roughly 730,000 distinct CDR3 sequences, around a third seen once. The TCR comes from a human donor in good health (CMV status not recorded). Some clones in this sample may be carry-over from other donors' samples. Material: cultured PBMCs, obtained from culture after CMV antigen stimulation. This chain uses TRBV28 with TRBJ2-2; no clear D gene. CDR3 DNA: TGTGCCAGCAGTTTAGCTCAGTACACCGGGGAGCTGTTTTTT. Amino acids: CASSLAQYTGELFF.